These 7 T cell receptor beta chains came from one sample sequenced in a study of T-cell memory formation after mild COVID-19. Each CDR3 protein gets one entry after TCRdb re-called the 5' RACE reads with MiXCR. Here the sample spans about 400,000 distinct CDR3 sequences, about 25% being singletons. Input material: PBMCs or a T cell subset sorted from them (not recorded which). The receptors were sampled from an adult woman who had mild COVID-19 (a few samples of this study predate the infection). Cell type and time point are not known.

This clonotype was seen more than once but under ten times. The gene calls are TRBV5-1 and TRBJ2-3; 9 bases agree with TRBD2. V dropped 0 bases and J dropped 5; count of bases not matched to a gene: 4. Germline V gene data show CDR1 as SGHRS and CDR2 as YFSETQ. The CDR3 length is 15 residues. DNA for the CDR3: TGCGCCAGCAGCTTGGCCTCAGCGGGAGGAGATACGCAGTATTTT. This codes for CASSLASAGGDTQYF.

The chain uses TRBV24-1 and TRBJ1-5; 7 bases fit TRBD1. With 2 bases clipped from V and 7 bases from J, the junction kept 7 bases outside the gene matches. CDR1 and CDR2 (germline): KGHDR, SFDVKD. This CDR3 contains 15 residues. The CDR3 loop is CATSDWRDSFQPQHF. In nucleotides, the CDR3 is TGTGCCACCAGTGATTGGAGGGACAGCTTCCAGCCCCAGCATTTT.

In its sample, this clonotype was seen many times. The CDR3 spells CASSSLGVAGELFF. CDR3 coding DNA: TGTGCCAGCAGTTCGCTGGGGGTGGCCGGGGAGCTGTTTTTT. The J gene is TRBJ2-2, the V gene TRBV12-3 or TRBV12-4, with D perhaps given as TRBD1 or TRBD2 (5 bases each). V lost 4 bases and J 6 bases, leaving 12 bases between the germline ends. The CDR3 is 14 amino acids.

This rearrangement joins TRBV9 to TRBJ2-7; 9 nucleotides agree with TRBD1. This CDR3 has 15 amino acids. Looked up from germline, CDR1 is SGDLS and CDR2 is YYNGEE. Unmatched junction bases numbered 9, after V lost 4 bases and J lost 4 bases. The CDR3 loop is CASSIRQGEMYEQYF. CDR3 DNA: TGTGCCAGCAGCATTCGACAGGGGGAGATGTACGAGCAGTACTTC.

The chain has TRBV7-9 and TRBJ2-7; 10 bases map to TRBD2. This CDR3 is 18 amino acids long. Germline CDR1 reads SEHNR; CDR2 reads FQNEAQ (reference sequence). J lost 2 bases, V lost 5 bases, and 15 bases had no gene match. DNA of the CDR3: TGTGCCAGCAGCCCGGGACAGAAGGGACTAGCGCTCGCCTACGAGCAGTACTTC. Translated: CASSPGQKGLALAYEQYF.

This clonotype was seen a handful of times. The CDR3 nucleotides read TGTGCCAGCAGTCCACCCCAGGGGCAAGTAGGCTATGGCTACACCTTC. Its translation is CASSPPQGQVGYGYTF. This sequence joins TRBV12-3 or TRBV12-4 and TRBJ1-2, with D perhaps TRBD1 (6 bases). Trimming removed 5 bases from V and 4 bases from J, with 20 bases in between. CDR3 length equals 16 residues.

The chain carries TRBV28 and TRBJ2-7; D is ambiguous. CDR1 MDHEN and CDR2 SYDVKM come from the germline V gene. Between the trimmed V and J ends, which lost 8 bases and 0 bases, there was a span of 14 bases. CDR3 length: 14 residues. The CDR3 is CASDSLHNSYEQYF. The CDR3 DNA is TGTGCCAGCGATTCCTTACACAACTCCTACGAGCAGTACTTC.